This T cell receptor (beta chain) was retrieved from a study of blood T cell repertoires in COVID-19. Study details: Samples came from the United States, Italy and Spain, spanning acute and convalescent COVID-19. In each case, the material was cDNA or gDNA derived from T cells, B-cell-depleted T cells, or PBMCs.

Germline V lookup: CDR1 SGHRS, CDR2 YFSETQ. The junction had 6 bases not matched to a gene; V was cut back by 2 bases and J by 4 bases. This CDR3 is built from 15 residues. In the original processing: Amplification from reference gene primers served as the basis for estimated nucleated cell counts. Assay used: immunoSEQ multiplex PCR; TCRdb lists only in-frame clones, some missing. V and J calls and clone size are given by that table; D and trimming were obtained from the DNA. Of about 180,000 clones in the sample, roughly 86% were seen once. This chain uses TRBV5-1 with TRBJ2-3; 8 positions agree with TRBD2. Source material: peripheral blood. The source of this sequence is a middle-aged man with active or convalescent COVID-19. This CDR3 is CASSFEAGDSDTQYF. The DNA of the CDR3 is TGCGCCAGCAGCTTTGAAGCGGGAGATTCAGATACGCAGTATTTT.